The 29 T cell receptor beta chains below all came from one sample that was sequenced in a study of blood T cell repertoires in COVID-19. The repertoire was sequenced with immunoSEQ multiplex PCR; TCRdb's copy has only in-frame clones and lacks some. This table holds fewer than 75,000 clones, around 92% found once. Source material: peripheral blood. The receptors were sampled from a man aged 55 to 70 with acute or convalescent COVID-19.

This clone was observed a few times. The rearrangement uses TRBV9 and TRBJ1-6; 8 bases align to TRBD1. V was clipped by 0 bases and J by 10 bases; unmatched bases: 9. Germline V gene data show CDR1 as SGDLS and CDR2 as YYNGEE. The CDR3 consists of 16 residues. CDR3 region: CASSVDPGQGSSPLHF. The CDR3 nucleotides read TGTGCCAGCAGCGTAGACCCAGGACAGGGAAGCTCACCCCTCCACTTT.

This chain links TRBV30 with TRBJ1-2; TRBD1 matches at 7 bases. V trimming: 0 bases; J trimming: 4 bases; junction bases outside the gene matches: 5. From germline, CDR1 is GTSNPN and CDR2 SVGIG (reference sequence). This CDR3 is 14 amino acids long. CDR3 sequence: CAWSVTGEVYGYTF. The DNA of the CDR3 is TGTGCCTGGAGTGTAACAGGGGAGGTCTATGGCTACACCTTC.

This chain uses TRBV4-2 with TRBJ2-2, with TRBD1 identical over 7 bases. Germline CDR1 reads LGHNA; CDR2 reads YNFKEQ. This CDR3 spans 19 amino acids. The junction had 18 bases not matched to a gene; V was cut back by 3 bases and J by 5 bases. The CDR3 DNA follows: TGTGCCAGCAGCCAGGAAAGGGACAGTCCGACGAGGGGTACCGGGGAGCTGTTTTTT. Protein product: CASSQERDSPTRGTGELFF.

This chain joins TRBV6-1 and TRBJ1-2, with a weak D call TRBD1 (6 bases). The CDR3 covers 13 residues. Trimming removed 3 bases from V and 4 bases from J, with 9 bases in between. Per germline, CDR1 MNHNS and CDR2 SASEGT. CDR3 in DNA: TGTGCCAGCAGTGAGACAGGATTCTATGGCTACACCTTC. Its translation is CASSETGFYGYTF.

The genes are TRBV5-1 and TRBJ2-6, with TRBD2 matching 15 bases. Germline trimming cut 7 bases from V and 2 bases from J; bases unmatched to any gene: 25. The germline gives CDR1 SGHRS, CDR2 YFSETQ. The length of the CDR3 is 24 residues. CDR3 in amino acids: CASAENKGLAGGPSPATGANVLTF. In DNA form, the CDR3 reads TGCGCCAGCGCAGAGAACAAAGGACTAGCGGGGGGGCCTTCCCCCGCTACTGGGGCCAACGTCCTGACTTTC. Based on the CDR3 plus reference TRBV5-1 and TRBJ2-6, the full variable domain is KAGVTQTPRYLIKTRGQQVTLSCSPISGHRSVSWYQQTPGQGLQFLFEYFSETQRNKGNFPGRFSGRQFSNSRSEMNVSTLELGDSALYLCASAENKGLAGGPSPATGANVLTFGAGSRLTVL.

V is TRBV5-1 and J is TRBJ1-6; the D is unclear. This CDR3 has 17 amino acids. V lost 2 bases, J lost 8 bases, and 20 bases lay in between. CDR1 SGHRS and CDR2 YFSETQ come from the germline V gene. The CDR3 loop is CASSFLIGGMGDSPLHF. The CDR3 DNA is TGCGCCAGCAGCTTTTTGATCGGAGGGATGGGAGATTCACCCCTCCACTTT.

V gene TRBV3-1 (or the pseudogene TRBV3-2) combines with J gene TRBJ1-4, with D possibly TRBD1 on 6 matching bases. The V end lost 3 bases, the J end lost 6 bases, and 14 bases lay between the germline ends. This CDR3 comprises 15 residues. Germline CDR1 reads LGHDT; CDR2 reads YNNKEL (reference sequence). CDR3: CASSHRDTLDEKLFF. The CDR3 nucleotides read TGTGCCAGCAGCCACCGGGACACCCTGGATGAAAAACTGTTTTTT.

The chain carries TRBV5-1 and TRBJ2-1; 8 bases align to TRBD2. The CDR3 is 13 amino acids. CDR1 is SGHRS, CDR2 YFSETQ, per germline. Trimming at V came to 0 bases and at J to 7 bases, leaving 0 bases not matched to a gene. The CDR3 spells CASSLAGGNEQFF. As DNA, the CDR3 is TGCGCCAGCAGCTTGGCGGGGGGGAATGAGCAGTTCTTC.

The rearrangement uses TRBV18 and TRBJ1-1; 7 bases agree with TRBD1. This CDR3 has 14 residues. Trimming cost V 3 bases and J 0 bases; bases outside gene matches: 1. Germline values: CDR1 KGHSH, CDR2 LQKENI. This chain's CDR3 is CASSPGTVNTEAFF. In DNA, the CDR3 is TGTGCCAGCTCACCCGGGACAGTGAACACTGAAGCTTTCTTT.

J is TRBJ1-4 and V is TRBV19, with D uncertain. Germline V gives CDR1 LNHDA, CDR2 SQIVND (reference sequence). The CDR3 has 13 amino acids. Trimming left V 6 bases short and J 2 bases short, with 7 bases between. CDR3 sequence (DNA): TGTGCCAGTAGGGAGCAGACTAATGAAAAACTGTTTTTT. This codes for CASREQTNEKLFF.

About this clone: Different DNA sequences within this sample yield the same CDR3. The chain links TRBV19 to TRBJ2-2; D is ambiguous. Germline V lookup: CDR1 LNHDA, CDR2 SQIVND (reference sequence). There are 12 residues in the CDR3. Deletions cut 5 bases from V and 5 bases from J, with 6 bases between. The CDR3 loop reads CASSLATGELFF. In DNA form, the CDR3 reads TGTGCCAGTAGTCTGGCAACCGGGGAGCTGTTTTTT.

The J gene is TRBJ1-3, the V gene TRBV18, with 7 nucleotides matching TRBD1. V dropped 4 bases and J dropped 2; count of bases not matched to a gene: 5. CDR1 KGHSH and CDR2 LQKENI come from the germline V gene. This CDR3 has 15 residues. The CDR3 here is CASSLQGEAGNTIYF. The CDR3 bases are TGTGCCAGCTCACTCCAGGGGGAGGCTGGAAACACCATATATTTT. The full variable domain, completed using reference TRBV18 and TRBJ1-3, is NAGVMQNPRHLVRRRGQEARLRCSPMKGHSHVYWYRQLPEEGLKFMVYLQKENIIDESGMPKERFSAEFPKEGPSILRIQQVVRGDSAAYFCASSLQGEAGNTIYFGEGSWLTVV.

V gene TRBV2 combines with J gene TRBJ2-7; 11 bases map to TRBD1. Unmatched junction bases numbered 9, after V lost 7 bases and J lost 4 bases. CDR1 and CDR2 (germline): SNHLY, FYNNEI. CDR3 length equals 15 residues. CDR3 DNA: TGTGCCAGCACCGAGGACAGGGGGCAATGGTACGAGCAGTACTTC. Translated: CASTEDRGQWYEQYF.

The rearrangement uses TRBV27 and TRBJ1-2, with D possibly TRBD1 on 5 matching bases. Trimming took 6 bases from V and 5 from J, leaving 19 bases between them. The V gene's germline CDR1 is MNHEY and CDR2 SMNVEV (reference sequence). The CDR3 spans 15 residues. The chain's CDR3 is CASSPHPGDLYGYTF. The CDR3 DNA reads TGTGCCAGCAGCCCCCACCCGGGGGACCTGTATGGCTACACCTTC.

The chain combines TRBV5-4 with TRBJ2-2, with 9 positions matching TRBD1. In germline, CDR1 is SGHNT, CDR2 YYREEE (reference sequence). J lost 6 bases, V lost 3 bases, and 3 bases had no gene match. The CDR3 consists of 14 residues. The CDR3 sequence is CASSWDRAAGELFF. In DNA, the CDR3 is TGTGCCAGCAGCTGGGACAGGGCTGCCGGGGAGCTGTTTTTT.

The chain links TRBV27 to TRBJ1-2; tentative D call: TRBD1 (5 bases). Germline assignment: CDR1 MNHEY and CDR2 SMNVEV (reference sequence). V dropped 0 bases and J dropped 0 bases, with 14 bases sitting between them. This CDR3 region has 17 residues. CDR3 nucleotide sequence: TGTGCCAGCAGTTTATCAGTTAGGGCAGGGACTAACTATGGCTACACCTTC. Translation gives CASSLSVRAGTNYGYTF.

The chain links TRBV6-5 to TRBJ1-4; D uncertain. This CDR3 contains 12 residues. Germline values: CDR1 MNHEY, CDR2 SVGAGI. V was cut by 8 bases and J by 8 bases, with 12 bases left in between. The CDR3 loop is CASGSSLEKLFF. CDR3 sequence (DNA): TGTGCCAGCGGCTCTTCCTTGGAAAAACTGTTTTTT.

The chain employs TRBV12-3 or TRBV12-4 and TRBJ1-2, with D tentatively TRBD1 (5 bases). CDR3 size: 13 residues. V was clipped by 0 bases and J by 8 bases, with 10 bases between them. The DNA for the CDR3 is TGTGCCAGCAGTTTAGCGCGGGGGACGGGCTACACCTTC. It codes for CASSLARGTGYTF.

V is TRBV18 and J is TRBJ1-5; a possible D gene is TRBD1 (6 bases). Germline V gene lookup returns CDR1 KGHSH and CDR2 LQKENI. This CDR3 is 14 amino acids long. The V end lost 6 bases, the J end lost 7 bases, and 16 bases lay between the germline ends. The CDR3 coding sequence is TGTGCCAGCTCGTTCCTACAGGGAGAACAGCCCCAGCATTTT. It yields the protein CASSFLQGEQPQHF.

This clone showed up just a few times. The rearrangement links TRBV5-1 to TRBJ1-4, with D perhaps TRBD1 (6 bases). Per germline, CDR1 SGHRS and CDR2 YFSETQ. Between the trimmed V and J ends, which lost 0 bases and 0 bases, there was a span of 15 bases. The CDR3 has 18 amino acids. CDR3 amino acids: CASSLVGQGLATNEKLFF. As DNA, the CDR3 is TGCGCCAGCAGCTTGGTTGGGCAGGGGCTTGCAACTAATGAAAAACTGTTTTTT.

V and J are TRBV25-1 and TRBJ1-1; 7 nucleotides match TRBD1. V lost 6 bases and J lost 4; bases outside the gene matches: 5. The CDR3 contains 13 residues. CDR1 is MGHDK and CDR2 is SYGVNS in the germline V gene. Here the CDR3 reads CASSQTGITEAFF. The CDR3 DNA reads TGTGCCAGCAGCCAGACAGGGATCACTGAAGCTTTCTTT.

V and J are TRBV10-3 and TRBJ2-3; 9 nucleotides line up with TRBD1. V lost 8 bases to trimming and J lost 5 bases; unmatched junction nucleotides: 5. Germline values: CDR1 ENHRY, CDR2 SYGVKD. The CDR3 extends over 13 amino acids. CDR3 DNA: TGTGCCATCGGGGGACAGGGCGGAGATACGCAGTATTTT. It specifies CAIGGQGGDTQYF.

The V and J genes are TRBV12-5 and TRBJ2-3; a possible D gene is TRBD1 (6 bases). The germline V gene has CDR1 LGHNT and CDR2 FRNRAP. V dropped 1 base and J dropped 5 bases, with 7 bases sitting between them. CDR3 length equals 13 residues. The CDR3 sequence is CASGLGGGDTQYF. In DNA, the CDR3 is TGTGCTAGTGGTTTGGGAGGGGGAGATACGCAGTATTTT.

The V call is TRBV7-9, the J call TRBJ1-2, with a weak D call TRBD1 (6 bases). This CDR3 has 15 amino acids. In germline, CDR1 is SEHNR, CDR2 FQNEAQ (reference sequence). V lost 5 bases to trimming and J lost 4 bases, with 17 bases between them. The CDR3 DNA is TGTGCCAGCAGCCCATCACAGGGAAGCATCTATGGCTACACCTTC. Its protein is CASSPSQGSIYGYTF.

The gene calls are TRBV27 and TRBJ2-7, with D possibly matching TRBD1 (6 bases). The CDR3 extends over 13 amino acids. Germline CDR1 reads MNHEY; CDR2 reads SMNVEV (reference sequence). Trimming shortened V by 5 bases and J by 2 bases, and 10 bases separated the two germline ends. The CDR3 bases are TGTGCCAGCAGTCCAAGGACAGCCTACGAGCAGTACTTC. Encoded protein: CASSPRTAYEQYF.

The chain links TRBV18 to TRBJ2-3, with a tentative D call TRBD1 (5 bases). V lost 6 bases, J lost 3 bases, and 13 bases lay in between. Germline V gene sequence: CDR1 KGHSH, CDR2 LQKENI. The CDR3 loop spans 14 amino acids. CDR3 region: CASSLGQGTDTQYF. The CDR3 bases are TGTGCCAGCTCTCTAGGCCAGGGAACAGATACGCAGTATTTT.

This clone was seen only a few times. The chain links TRBV18 to TRBJ1-5; D might be TRBD1 (6 bases). There are 13 residues in the CDR3. From germline, CDR1 is KGHSH and CDR2 LQKENI. V lost 3 bases, J lost 7 bases, and 10 bases lay in between. In DNA, the CDR3 is TGTGCCAGCTCACCTTCAGGGGCACAGCCCCAGCATTTT. Protein: CASSPSGAQPQHF.

This chain joins TRBV27 and TRBJ1-6, with D perhaps matching TRBD1 (5 bases). The CDR3 has 16 amino acids. Germline CDR1 MNHEY, CDR2 SMNVEV (reference sequence). The germline V and J ends were trimmed by 7 bases and 9 bases, with 22 bases remaining between them. The CDR3 region is CASTLGAPSVGSPLHF. The CDR3 nucleotides read TGTGCCAGCACCCTAGGGGCGCCATCGGTGGGTTCACCCCTCCACTTT.

The V gene is TRBV6-6, the J gene TRBJ2-7; TRBD2 matches at 9 bases. The CDR3 runs 15 residues. V lost 4 bases to trimming and J lost 5 bases; unmatched junction nucleotides: 9. Germline V CDR1 and CDR2: MNHNY, SVGAGI (reference sequence). CDR3 residues: CASSWRRGGFDEQYF. CDR3 nucleotide sequence: TGTGCCAGCAGTTGGAGGCGGGGGGGTTTCGACGAGCAGTACTTC.